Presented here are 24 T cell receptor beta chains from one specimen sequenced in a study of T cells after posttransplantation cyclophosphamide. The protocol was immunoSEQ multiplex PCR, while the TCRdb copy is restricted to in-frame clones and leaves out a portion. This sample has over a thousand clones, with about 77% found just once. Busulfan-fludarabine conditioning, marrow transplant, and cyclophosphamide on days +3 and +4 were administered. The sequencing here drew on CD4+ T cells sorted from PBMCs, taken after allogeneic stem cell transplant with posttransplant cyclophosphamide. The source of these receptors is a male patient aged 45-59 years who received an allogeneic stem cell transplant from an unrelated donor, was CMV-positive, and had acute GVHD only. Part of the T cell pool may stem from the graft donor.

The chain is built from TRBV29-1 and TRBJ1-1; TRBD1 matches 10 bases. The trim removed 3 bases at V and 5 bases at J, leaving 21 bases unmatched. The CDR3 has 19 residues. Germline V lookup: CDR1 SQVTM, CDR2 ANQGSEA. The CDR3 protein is CSVEPTPPGTGVLATEAFF. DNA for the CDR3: TGCAGCGTTGAGCCGACCCCCCCCGGGACAGGGGTACTGGCTACTGAAGCTTTCTTT.

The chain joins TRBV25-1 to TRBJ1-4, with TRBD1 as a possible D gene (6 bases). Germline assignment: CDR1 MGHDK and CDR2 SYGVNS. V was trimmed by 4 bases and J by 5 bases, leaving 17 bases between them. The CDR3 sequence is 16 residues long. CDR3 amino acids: CASSAYQGTRNEKLFF. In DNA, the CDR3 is TGTGCCAGCAGTGCCTATCAGGGGACAAGGAATGAAAAACTGTTTTTT. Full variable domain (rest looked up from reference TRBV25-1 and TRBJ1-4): EADIYQTPRYLVIGTGKKITLECSQTMGHDKMYWYQQDPGMELHLIHYSYGVNSTEKGDLSSESTVSRIRTEHFPLTLESARPSHTSQYLCASSAYQGTRNEKLFFGSGTQLSVL.

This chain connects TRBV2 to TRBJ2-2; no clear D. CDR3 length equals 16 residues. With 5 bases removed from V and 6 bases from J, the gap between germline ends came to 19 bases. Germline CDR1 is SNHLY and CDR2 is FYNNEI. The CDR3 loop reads CASSLDSSSAAGELFF. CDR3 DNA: TGTGCCAGCAGTCTTGACTCCTCGTCAGCCGCCGGGGAGCTGTTTTTT.

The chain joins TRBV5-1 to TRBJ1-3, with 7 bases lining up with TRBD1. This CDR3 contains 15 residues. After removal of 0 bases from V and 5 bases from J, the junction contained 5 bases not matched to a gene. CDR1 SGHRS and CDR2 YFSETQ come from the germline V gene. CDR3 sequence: CASSLGGGGRNTIYF. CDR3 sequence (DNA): TGCGCCAGCAGCTTGGGAGGGGGCGGACGAAACACCATATATTTT.

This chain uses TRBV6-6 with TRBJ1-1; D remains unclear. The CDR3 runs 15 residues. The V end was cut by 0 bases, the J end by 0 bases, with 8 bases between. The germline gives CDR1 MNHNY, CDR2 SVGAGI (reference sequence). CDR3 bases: TGTGCCAGCAGTTACTCGGCCGACATGAACACTGAAGCTTTCTTT. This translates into CASSYSADMNTEAFF.

The CDR3 protein is CASSFPGTGSNEQFF. The CDR3 DNA reads as TGTGCCAGCAGCTTTCCGGGGACAGGGAGCAATGAGCAGTTCTTC. The J gene is TRBJ2-1, the V gene TRBV5-6, with TRBD1 identical over 9 bases. Trimming removed 2 bases from V and 6 bases from J; junction bases left unmatched: 6. Germline CDR1 is SGHDT and CDR2 is YYEEEE. The CDR3 contains 15 residues.

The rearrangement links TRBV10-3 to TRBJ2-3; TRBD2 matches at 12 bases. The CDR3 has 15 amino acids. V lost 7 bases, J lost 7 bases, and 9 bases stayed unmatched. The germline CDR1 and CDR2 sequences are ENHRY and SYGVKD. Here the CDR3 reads CAIKGLAGRGNTQYF. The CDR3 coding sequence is TGTGCCATCAAAGGACTAGCGGGGCGTGGGAATACGCAGTATTTT.

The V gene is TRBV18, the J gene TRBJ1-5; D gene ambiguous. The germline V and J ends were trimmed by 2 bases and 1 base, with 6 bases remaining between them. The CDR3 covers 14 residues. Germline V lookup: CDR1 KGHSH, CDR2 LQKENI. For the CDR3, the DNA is TGTGCCAGCTCACCAGGGAGGAGCAATCAGCCCCAGCATTTT. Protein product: CASSPGRSNQPQHF.

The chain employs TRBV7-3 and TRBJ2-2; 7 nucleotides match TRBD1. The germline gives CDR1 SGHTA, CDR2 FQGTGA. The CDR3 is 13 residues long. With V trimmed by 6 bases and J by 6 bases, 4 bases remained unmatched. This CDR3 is CASSFQGAGELFF. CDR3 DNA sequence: TGTGCCAGCAGTTTTCAGGGGGCCGGGGAGCTGTTTTTT.

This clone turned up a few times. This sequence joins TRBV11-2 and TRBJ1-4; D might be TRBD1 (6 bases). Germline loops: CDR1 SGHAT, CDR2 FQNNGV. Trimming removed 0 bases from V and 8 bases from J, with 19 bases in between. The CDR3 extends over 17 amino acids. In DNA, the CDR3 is TGTGCCAGCAGCTTAGATCTTGGGGGCAGGGGAGGGGAAAAACTGTTTTTT. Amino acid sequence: CASSLDLGGRGGEKLFF. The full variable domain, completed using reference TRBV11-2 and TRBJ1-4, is EAGVAQSPRYKIIEKRQSVAFWCNPISGHATLYWYQQILGQGPKLLIQFQNNGVVDDSQLPKDRFSAERLKGVDSTLKIQPAKLEDSAVYLCASSLDLGGRGGEKLFFGSGTQLSVL.

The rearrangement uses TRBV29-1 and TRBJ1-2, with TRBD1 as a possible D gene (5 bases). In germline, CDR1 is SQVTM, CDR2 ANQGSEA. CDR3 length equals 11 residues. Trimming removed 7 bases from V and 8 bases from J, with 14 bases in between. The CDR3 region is CSAGGGYGYTF. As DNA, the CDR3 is TGCAGCGCGGGCGGGGGATACGGCTACACCTTC. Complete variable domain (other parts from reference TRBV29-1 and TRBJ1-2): SAVISQKPSRDICQRGTSLTIQCQVDSQVTMMFWYRQQPGQSLTLIATANQGSEATYESGFVIDKFPISRPNLTFSTLTVSNMSPEDSSIYLCSAGGGYGYTFGSGTRLTVV.

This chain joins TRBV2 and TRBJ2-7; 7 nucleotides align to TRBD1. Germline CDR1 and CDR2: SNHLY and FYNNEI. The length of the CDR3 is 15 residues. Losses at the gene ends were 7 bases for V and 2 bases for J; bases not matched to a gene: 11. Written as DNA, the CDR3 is TGTGCCAGCAAGGGCGGACGGGACAGAGCCTACGAGCAGTACTTC. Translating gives CASKGGRDRAYEQYF. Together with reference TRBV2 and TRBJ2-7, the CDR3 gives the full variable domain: EPEVTQTPSHQVTQMGQEVILRCVPISNHLYFYWYRQILGQKVEFLVSFYNNEISEKSEIFDDQFSVERPDGSNFTLKIRSTKLEDSAMYFCASKGGRDRAYEQYFGPGTRLTVT.

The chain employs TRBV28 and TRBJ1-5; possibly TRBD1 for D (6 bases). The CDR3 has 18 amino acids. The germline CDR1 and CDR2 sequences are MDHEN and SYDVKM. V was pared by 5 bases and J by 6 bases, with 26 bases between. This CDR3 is CASSPPYGGIGVTQPQHF. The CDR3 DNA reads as TGTGCCAGCAGTCCACCTTATGGGGGCATTGGGGTAACTCAGCCCCAGCATTTT.

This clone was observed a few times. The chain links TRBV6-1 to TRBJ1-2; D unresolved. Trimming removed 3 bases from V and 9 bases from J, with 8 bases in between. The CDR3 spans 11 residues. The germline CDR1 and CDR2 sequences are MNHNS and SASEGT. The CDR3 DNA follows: TGTGCCAGCAGTGACGATAAGCGCTACACCTTC. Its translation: CASSDDKRYTF.

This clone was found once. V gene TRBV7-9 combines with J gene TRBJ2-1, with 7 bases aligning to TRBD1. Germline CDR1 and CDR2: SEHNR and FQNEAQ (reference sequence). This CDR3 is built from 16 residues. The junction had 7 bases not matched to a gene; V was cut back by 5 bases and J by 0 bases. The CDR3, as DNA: TGTGCCAGCAGCGTCGGACAGGCAAGCTCCTACAATGAGCAGTTCTTC. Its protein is CASSVGQASSYNEQFF.

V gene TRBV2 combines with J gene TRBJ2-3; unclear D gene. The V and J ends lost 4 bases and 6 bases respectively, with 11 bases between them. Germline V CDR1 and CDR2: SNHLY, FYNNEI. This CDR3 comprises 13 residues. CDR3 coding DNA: TGTGCCAGCAGTGTTCCACTCGAGGATACGCAGTATTTT. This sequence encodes CASSVPLEDTQYF.

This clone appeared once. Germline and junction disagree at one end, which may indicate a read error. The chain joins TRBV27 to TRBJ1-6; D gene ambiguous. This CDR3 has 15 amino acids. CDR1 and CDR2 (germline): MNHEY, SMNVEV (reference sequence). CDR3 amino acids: CASSLLNSYNSPLHF. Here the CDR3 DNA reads TGTGCCAGCAGTTTACTGAACTCCTATAATTCCCCCCTCCACTTT.

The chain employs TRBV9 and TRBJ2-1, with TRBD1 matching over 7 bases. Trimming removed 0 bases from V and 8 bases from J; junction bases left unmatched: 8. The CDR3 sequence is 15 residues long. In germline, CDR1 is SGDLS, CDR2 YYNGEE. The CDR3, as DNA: TGTGCCAGCAGCGTAGTCGGCAGGGGGAGCGATGAGCAGTTCTTC. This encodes CASSVVGRGSDEQFF. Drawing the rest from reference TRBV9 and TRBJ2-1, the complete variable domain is DSGVTQTPKHLITATGQRVTLRCSPRSGDLSVYWYQQSLDQGLQFLIQYYNGEERAKGNILERFSAQQFPDLHSELNLSSLELGDSALYFCASSVVGRGSDEQFFGPGTRLTVL.

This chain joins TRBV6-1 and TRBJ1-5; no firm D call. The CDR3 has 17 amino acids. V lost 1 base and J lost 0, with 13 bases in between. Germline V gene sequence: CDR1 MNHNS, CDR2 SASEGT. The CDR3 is CASSEGRLYYSNQPQHF. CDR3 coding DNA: TGTGCCAGCAGTGAAGGAAGACTGTACTATAGCAATCAGCCCCAGCATTTT.

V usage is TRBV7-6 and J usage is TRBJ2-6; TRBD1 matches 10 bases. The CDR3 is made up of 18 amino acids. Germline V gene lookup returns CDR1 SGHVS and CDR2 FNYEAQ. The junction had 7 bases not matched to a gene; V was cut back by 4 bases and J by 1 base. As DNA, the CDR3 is TGTGCCAGCAGCTCGGGACAGGGGAGTTTTTCTGGGGCCAACGTCCTGACTTTC. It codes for CASSSGQGSFSGANVLTF.

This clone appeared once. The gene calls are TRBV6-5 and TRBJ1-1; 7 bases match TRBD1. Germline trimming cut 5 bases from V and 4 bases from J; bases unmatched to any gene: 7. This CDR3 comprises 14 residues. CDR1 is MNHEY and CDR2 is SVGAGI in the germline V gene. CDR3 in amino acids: CASSSADRRTEAFF. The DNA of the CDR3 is TGTGCCAGCAGTAGTGCGGACAGGCGCACTGAAGCTTTCTTT.

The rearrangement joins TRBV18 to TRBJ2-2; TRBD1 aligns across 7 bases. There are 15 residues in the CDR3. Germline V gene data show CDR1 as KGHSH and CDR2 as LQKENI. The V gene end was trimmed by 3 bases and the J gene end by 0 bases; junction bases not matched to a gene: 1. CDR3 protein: CASSPGTANTGELFF. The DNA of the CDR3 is TGTGCCAGCTCACCCGGGACAGCGAACACCGGGGAGCTGTTTTTT.

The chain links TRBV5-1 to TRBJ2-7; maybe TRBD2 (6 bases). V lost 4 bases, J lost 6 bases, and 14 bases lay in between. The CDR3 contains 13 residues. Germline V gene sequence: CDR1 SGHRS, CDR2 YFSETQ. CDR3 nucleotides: TGCGCCAGCAGCGGGGGGAGGCGGGGCGAGCAGTACTTC. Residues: CASSGGRRGEQYF.

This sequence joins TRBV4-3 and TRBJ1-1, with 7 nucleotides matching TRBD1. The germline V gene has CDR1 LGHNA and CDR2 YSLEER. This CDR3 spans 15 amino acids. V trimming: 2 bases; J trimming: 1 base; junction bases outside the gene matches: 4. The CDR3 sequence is CASSQQGDGNTEAFF. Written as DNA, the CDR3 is TGCGCCAGCAGCCAACAGGGGGACGGGAACACTGAAGCTTTCTTT.